This T cell receptor (beta chain) was sequenced in a study of blood T cell repertoires in COVID-19. This CDR3 has 16 amino acids. Assay used: immunoSEQ multiplex PCR; TCRdb lists only in-frame clones, some missing. This table holds about 88,000 clones, under 90% found once. The V and J genes are TRBV12-1 and TRBJ1-5; TRBD1 reflects the table's D call only, with no check against the DNA. TRBV12-1 is shown as a pseudogene. Sequencing used peripheral blood. This receptor was taken from an older woman with acute or convalescent COVID-19. CDR3 coding DNA: TGTGCCAGCAGGGATCTGGACAGGGGAGGCAATCAGCCCCAGCATTTT. Amino acids: CASRDLDRGGNQPQHF.